The 9 T cell receptor beta chains below come from one sample, sequenced in a study of PD-L1 blockade in urothelial cancer. The sample's time point: peripheral blood 6 weeks after treatment start. TCRdb keeps only in-frame clones here, not all; method: immunoSEQ multiplex PCR. The table records about 91,000 clones, approximately 87% of them present only once. The sample here was PBMCs, taken around atezolizumab (anti-PD-L1) treatment. All receptors come from a man aged 70 or older with urothelial cancer.

The V gene is TRBV2, the J gene TRBJ2-1; TRBD2 might be the D (6 bases). Trimming took off 3 bases at V and 14 bases at J, with 14 bases between the two ends. The CDR3 has 12 residues. CDR1 is SNHLY and CDR2 is FYNNEI in the germline V gene. The CDR3 loop reads CASSETSYEKFF. The CDR3 DNA sequence: TGTGCCAGCAGTGAGACTAGTTATGAAAAGTTCTTC.

This clone was counted between two and nine times. The chain couples TRBV6-1 to TRBJ2-7; 7 bases are shared with TRBD2. The V and J ends lost 5 bases and 2 bases, in that order; junction bases with no gene match: 6. There are 14 residues in the CDR3. Germline loops: CDR1 MNHNS, CDR2 SASEGT. CDR3 region: CASSQRGKAYEQYF. The DNA of the CDR3 is TGTGCCAGCAGTCAGCGGGGCAAAGCCTACGAGCAGTACTTC.

This clone came up once. This chain uses TRBV7-2 with TRBJ1-1; a weak D match, TRBD1 (5 bases). V was cut by 1 base and J by 9 bases, with 12 bases left in between. Germline-derived CDR1 and CDR2 are SGHTA and FQGNSA. The CDR3 covers 13 residues. The CDR3 region is CASSLGGLGQAFF. CDR3 DNA: TGTGCCAGCAGCTTAGGGGGTTTGGGGCAAGCTTTCTTT.

V usage is TRBV6-4 and J usage is TRBJ2-2, with D possibly being TRBD1 (6 bases). Germline values: CDR1 MRHNA, CDR2 SNTAGT. The CDR3 contains 14 residues. Trimming removed 6 bases at V and 3 bases at J, with 11 bases between. In DNA, the CDR3 is TGTGCCAGCAGCCGAAACAGGGACACCGGGGAGCTGTTTTTT. This codes for CASSRNRDTGELFF.

This clone appeared a single time. The CDR3 sequence is CASSWVGLAGVFGNEQFF. The CDR3 nucleotides are TGTGCCAGCAGTTGGGTAGGACTAGCGGGAGTTTTTGGAAATGAGCAGTTCTTC. The rearrangement links TRBV27 to TRBJ2-1; 13 bases map to TRBD2. Germline CDR1 MNHEY, CDR2 SMNVEV (reference sequence). The CDR3 sequence is 18 residues long. J was trimmed by 7 bases and V by 4 bases; bases with no gene match: 13.

This sequence joins TRBV5-1 and TRBJ2-2; TRBD2 might be the D (6 bases). Between the trimmed V and J ends, which lost 4 bases and 0 bases, there was a span of 16 bases. The CDR3 is made up of 17 amino acids. Germline V gives CDR1 SGHRS, CDR2 YFSETQ. DNA for the CDR3: TGCGCCAGCAGCCTGGAGAGGGAGCGGGCGAACACCGGGGAGCTGTTTTTT. Translated, it gives CASSLERERANTGELFF.

The chain uses TRBV4-1 and TRBJ1-4; no reliable D call. The CDR3 length is 16 residues. Germline loops: CDR1 MGHRA, CDR2 YSYEKL. V was trimmed by 0 bases and J by 8 bases, leaving 16 bases between them. In DNA form, the CDR3 reads TGCGCCAGCAGCCAAGAGGGCGGGCGGGAAGGGGAAAAACTGTTTTTT. It encodes CASSQEGGREGEKLFF.

This chain connects TRBV19 to TRBJ2-5, with TRBD2 matching 7 bases. The CDR3 contains 17 residues. Germline V CDR1 and CDR2: LNHDA, SQIVND (reference sequence). J gave up 1 base and V 7 bases, and 15 bases lay outside the gene matches. CDR3 sequence: CASKRGGASGIQETQYF. The CDR3 nucleotides read TGTGCCAGTAAACGAGGCGGGGCTAGCGGCATCCAAGAGACCCAGTACTTC.

This chain uses TRBV5-6 with TRBJ2-1; 11 bases align to TRBD1. Germline V gene sequence: CDR1 SGHDT, CDR2 YYEEEE. This CDR3 region has 16 residues. Trimming removed 3 bases from V and 6 bases from J; junction bases left unmatched: 8. In DNA form, the CDR3 reads TGTGCCAGCAGCTCCTCCGGGACAGGGGGTGGCAATGAGCAGTTCTTC. Amino acids: CASSSSGTGGGNEQFF.